The sequence of this T cell receptor (beta chain) was determined in a study of blood T cell repertoires in COVID-19. Study at large: The origin of the acute and convalescent COVID-19 samples was the United States, Italy and Spain. The cDNA or gDNA used as material had been derived from T cells, B-cell-depleted T cells, or PBMCs.

Per the original methods: The assay estimated nucleated cells by amplifying reference gene primers. TCRdb keeps only in-frame clones here, not all; method: immunoSEQ multiplex PCR. V, J and clone size are taken as reported in that table, and D and trimming were inferred from the DNA itself. The data hold around 170,000 clones, with roughly 80% observed a single time. The CDR3 loop spans 13 amino acids. V lost 3 bases, J lost 0 bases, and 6 bases lay in between. Material: peripheral blood. This sequence was found in a woman aged 80 or older with acute or convalescent COVID-19. The chain has TRBV12-3 or TRBV12-4 and TRBJ2-7; D ambiguous. CDR3 residues: CASSFTISYEQYF. The DNA for the CDR3 is TGTGCCAGCAGTTTTACTATCTCCTACGAGCAGTACTTC.